This T cell receptor beta chain derives from a study of cytomegalovirus exposure and HLA in healthy donors. CDR1 is SGHDT and CDR2 is YYEEEE in the germline V gene. V lost 3 bases and J lost 6; bases outside the gene matches: 3. CDR3 size: 14 residues. With regard to this clone: What it binds is not known.

General study results and limits: A later analysis found TCR association rates differed by HLA locus, highest for DRB1 and lowest for HLA-C. Immune exposure data for these donors was limited to CMV serostatus. On later analysis, the bulk of CMV-associated TCR beta chains appeared to be HLA-restricted.

This PCR relied on a set of 60 Vbeta primers and 13 Jbeta primers. Data came from immunoSEQ multiplex PCR; TCRdb stores just in-frame clones and leaves some out. The repertoire shows about 41,000 clones; the top ten hold roughly 6.2%. The origin of this receptor is a man between 25 and 39 years old in good health and CMV-seronegative. The chain links TRBV5-6 to TRBJ1-5, with TRBD1 identical over 10 bases. The sequencing input was PBMCs. The CDR3 spells CASSSRQGAQPQHF. As DNA, the CDR3 is TGTGCCAGCAGCTCCCGACAGGGGGCTCAGCCCCAGCATTTT.